The source of this T cell receptor beta chain is a study of blood T cells in healthy people across ages (dated by TCRdb to the mid-2010s). Turning to the overall study: In model experiments, template switching captured roughly one uniquely barcoded TCR beta cDNA molecule for every two T cells. The study measured age-related changes in TCR beta repertoire diversity using deep sequencing normalized with unique cDNA molecular identifiers. Donors of different ages were randomly distributed across sequencing lanes to avoid experimental bias. Using the same blood draw, the study looked at two additional independent replicas of 1 million unique cDNA reads for two donors, one aged 18 to 30 and the other aged 80 or older. Donors were grouped into four age groups: young (average approximately 15 years), middle-aged (around 39), aged (around 60) and long-lived (roughly 80).

As for this clonotype: Its antigen remains undetermined. There are no base qualities to consult, and no much larger clone falls within one base.

The donors were roughly 39 Caucasian individuals from Russia, aged roughly 6 to 90 years, who were systemically healthy. Around 10 milliliters of peripheral blood were collected from each donor into EDTA-treated Vacutainer tubes. Ficoll-Paque density-gradient centrifugation was used to isolate PBMCs, with at least 6 million obtained per sample. Total RNA, at least 6 micrograms per sample, was extracted from PBMCs with Trizol reagent. For every donor, flow cytometry on a PBMC aliquot measured the percentage of naive CD45RAhigh/CD27high T cells. Results the study describes overall, beyond this receptor: The percentage of naive T cells measured by flow cytometry correlated strongly with observed TCR beta diversity. Since profiling was done on bulk unsorted PBMCs, naive and antigen-experienced compartments could not be conclusively compared. Donor CMV infection status was unknown, potentially confounding age-related changes in expanded clonotypes. Observed TCR beta diversity per million T cells fell roughly linearly with age, and a significant reduction was already apparent by age about 43. Estimates of total diversity based on one million sequenced T cells were considered lower bounds and underestimates. The long-lived group showed more naive CD4+ T cells, fewer expanded clones and increased TCR diversity than the aged group, suggesting age selection.

Libraries came from 5' RACE. The sample was run on an Illumina HiSeq 2500. A second PCR of roughly 6 to 11 cycles was run with a J-beta primer mix and a sample-barcoded 5' primer. A template-switch 5' adaptor carrying 12 random nucleotides introduced a unique molecular identifier onto each TCR beta cDNA molecule. At least 2.5 million CDR3-containing paired-end reads were obtained from each sample. All of the RNA was converted into first-strand cDNA using the Mint cDNA synthesis kit, with a TRBC-specific oligonucleotide serving as the primer. After uracil-DNA glycosylase treatment, a first 18-cycle PCR used universal primers M1SS and BC2_uni_R on all cDNA. Processing in the source paper ran as follows. For normalization, 1 million high-quality reads, each with a distinct molecular identifier, were randomly selected from each sample. Instead of being binned into consensus sequences, reads that shared molecular identifiers were thrown out. MiTCR, run with a Q25 quality threshold and the strictest error-elimination algorithm, handled CDR3 identification, clonotype clustering and error correction. A nonparametric unseen species model using Euler transformation provided a lower-bound estimate of total TCR beta diversity. TCRdb passed the public sequencing reads through fastp at Q25 and MiXCR, retaining productive beta sequences. Rows with one shared CDR3 protein collapse into an entry with the most common genes and DNA. The V and J calls reflect TCRdb's pipeline rather than the authors' work. In all, the sample holds about 1,800,000 distinct CDR3 sequences, and roughly 28% of those were seen once. The top ten constitute about 8% of the sample.

The sample consisted of blood. The clonotype comes from a woman aged 30 to 39 in good health.

The CDR3 protein is CASSPLDRVIPLHF. Here is the DNA: TGTGCCAGCAGTCCACTCGACAGGGTAATTCCCCTCCACTTT. The chain couples TRBV27 to TRBJ1-6; TRBD1 lines up with 7 middle nucleotides. V lost 5 bases and J lost 13 bases, and the count of bases not matched to a germline gene is 11. CDR1 and CDR2, looked up from the germline V gene (reference sequence), are MNHEY and SMNVEV. Including the terminal cysteine and phenylalanine, the CDR3 comprises 14 residues. The read is trimmed to its CDR3 DNA, 42 bases read in frame from base 1.